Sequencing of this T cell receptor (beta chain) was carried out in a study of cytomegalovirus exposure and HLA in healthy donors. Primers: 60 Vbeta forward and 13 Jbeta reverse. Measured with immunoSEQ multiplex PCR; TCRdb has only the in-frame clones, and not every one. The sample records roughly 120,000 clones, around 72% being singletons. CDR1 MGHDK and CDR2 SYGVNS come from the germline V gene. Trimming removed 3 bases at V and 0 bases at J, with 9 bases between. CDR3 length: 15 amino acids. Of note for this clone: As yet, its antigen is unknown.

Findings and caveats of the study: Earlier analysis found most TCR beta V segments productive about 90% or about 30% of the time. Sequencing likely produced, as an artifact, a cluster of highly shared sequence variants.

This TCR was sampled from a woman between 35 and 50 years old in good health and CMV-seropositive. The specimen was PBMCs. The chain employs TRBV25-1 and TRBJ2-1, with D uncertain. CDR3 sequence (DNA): TGTGCCAGCAGTGAGAGACAAAGCTCCTACAATGAGCAGTTCTTC. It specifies CASSERQSSYNEQFF.